The 6 T cell receptor beta chains below come from one sample, sequenced in a study of blood T cells in healthy people across ages. It was with a sample-barcoded 5' primer and a J-beta primer mix that a second PCR of roughly 7 to 12 cycles was run. TCRdb processed the 5' RACE reads anew with MiXCR; each CDR3 protein has one entry. The table has about 1.5 million distinct CDR3 sequences, 35% to 45% seen once. The material sequenced was blood. These receptors all stem from a woman in her late teens or twenties in good health.

The chain combines TRBV12-3 or TRBV12-4 with TRBJ2-1, with D possibly being TRBD2 (6 bases). This CDR3 spans 14 amino acids. V was clipped by 5 bases and J by 4 bases, with 12 bases between them. CDR3 nucleotides: TGTGCCAGCAGTCGCGGGACGAAGTACAATGAGCAGTTCTTC. Protein sequence: CASSRGTKYNEQFF.

The chain couples TRBV18 to TRBJ2-4; the D is unclear. CDR1 and CDR2 from the germline V gene are KGHSH and LQKENI. The CDR3 loop spans 17 amino acids. The V end lost 3 bases, the J end lost 15 bases, and 30 bases lay between the germline ends. The CDR3 coding sequence is TGTGCCAGCTCACCTATCGAAAGCCCTATCCCCACAGATAGCATGTACTTC. Translating it yields CASSPIESPIPTDSMYF.

The chain uses TRBV7-8 and TRBJ1-5; the match to TRBD1 covers 9 bases. The germline gives CDR1 SGHVS, CDR2 FQNEAQ. V lost 2 bases and J lost 6; bases outside the gene matches: 2. This CDR3 has 14 residues. CDR3 nucleotide sequence: TGTGCCAGCAGCTTACGGACAGGGGCTCAGCCCCAGCATTTT. The encoded protein is CASSLRTGAQPQHF. Full variable domain (rest looked up from reference TRBV7-8 and TRBJ1-5): GAGVSQSPRYKVAKRGQDVALRCDPISGHVSLFWYQQALGQGPEFLTYFQNEAQLDKSGLPSDRFFAERPEGSVSTLKIQRTQQEDSAVYLCASSLRTGAQPQHFGDGTRLSIL.

J is TRBJ2-3 and V is TRBV6-6; the match to TRBD2 covers 12 bases. The V and J ends lost 8 bases and 1 base, in that order; junction bases with no gene match: 7. The length of the CDR3 is 16 residues. From germline, CDR1 is MNHNY and CDR2 SVGAGI (reference sequence). CDR3 DNA sequence: TGTGCCAGCGCGTTACTAGCGGGGGGCGGCACAGATACGCAGTATTTT. It encodes CASALLAGGGTDTQYF.

This clonotype was detected a few times. The chain is built from TRBV2 and TRBJ1-6, with a weak D call TRBD1 (5 bases). V was trimmed by 6 bases and J by 9 bases, leaving 15 bases between them. Germline V CDR1 and CDR2: SNHLY, FYNNEI. The CDR3 has 14 amino acids. This chain's CDR3 is CASSFQGVGSPLHF. The CDR3 region has the DNA TGTGCCAGCAGCTTCCAGGGTGTAGGTTCACCCCTCCACTTT. Full variable domain (missing parts from reference TRBV2 and TRBJ1-6): EPEVTQTPSHQVTQMGQEVILRCVPISNHLYFYWYRQILGQKVEFLVSFYNNEISEKSEIFDDQFSVERPDGSNFTLKIRSTKLEDSAMYFCASSFQGVGSPLHFGNGTRLTVT.

This clonotype has just a few counts. The chain combines TRBV20-1 with TRBJ2-5, with 11 bases fitting TRBD2. V dropped 2 bases and J dropped 13; count of bases not matched to a gene: 9. From germline, CDR1 is DFQATT and CDR2 SNEGSKA (reference sequence). The CDR3 totals 13 residues. This CDR3 is CSARPGTSGSWYF. CDR3 DNA: TGCAGTGCTAGACCCGGGACTAGCGGTTCATGGTACTTC.